A single sample is the source of the 12 T cell receptor beta chains below, sequenced in a study of blood T cell repertoires in COVID-19. Sequencing used immunoSEQ multiplex PCR; TCRdb keeps in-frame clones, though not all of them. The sample holds almost 45,000 clones, over 65% seen once. Input material: peripheral blood. The receptors shown here come from a man older than 75 with acute or convalescent COVID-19.

CDR3 amino acids: CASSPSGGGNSPLHF. CDR3 coding DNA: TGTGCCAGCAGCCCCTCAGGGGGCGGTAATTCACCCCTCCACTTT. The genes are TRBV9 and TRBJ1-6; 8 nucleotides line up with TRBD1. Germline-derived CDR1 and CDR2 are SGDLS and YYNGEE. This CDR3 contains 15 residues. Losses at the gene ends were 4 bases for V and 6 bases for J; bases not matched to a gene: 6.

A few counts support this clone. This sequence joins TRBV6-5 and TRBJ2-7; 10 bases are shared with TRBD1. With 4 bases clipped from V and 6 bases from J, the junction kept 6 bases outside the gene matches. CDR3 size: 14 residues. Germline V gene data show CDR1 as MNHEY and CDR2 as SVGAGI. The CDR3 is CASSFRQGAGEQYF. DNA of the CDR3: TGTGCCAGCAGTTTCAGACAGGGGGCGGGCGAGCAGTACTTC.

This clone showed up just a few times. The chain combines TRBV6-5 with TRBJ2-7, with TRBD2 as a possible D gene (6 bases). The CDR3 is made up of 13 amino acids. Germline V lookup: CDR1 MNHEY, CDR2 SVGAGI. The germline V and J ends were trimmed by 6 bases and 5 bases, with 14 bases remaining between them. DNA of the CDR3: TGTGCCAGCAGAGCCGGGACTGTGGACGAGCAGTACTTC. Translating it yields CASRAGTVDEQYF.

The chain combines TRBV28 with TRBJ2-7; TRBD2 agrees at 11 bases. The J segment lost 3 bases and the V segment lost 5 bases, leaving 6 bases of the junction unmatched. CDR1 and CDR2 (germline): MDHEN, SYDVKM. CDR3 length: 15 amino acids. The DNA of the CDR3 is TGTGCCAGCAGTCCTACTAGCGGGGGCTTCTACGAGCAGTACTTC. Protein: CASSPTSGGFYEQYF. The full variable domain, with the rest looked up from reference TRBV28 and TRBJ2-7, is DVKVTQSSRYLVKRTGEKVFLECVQDMDHENMFWYRQDPGLGLRLIYFSYDVKMKEKGDIPEGYSVSREKKERFSLILESASTNQTSMYLCASSPTSGGFYEQYFGPGTRLTVT.

This clone came up many times. V gene TRBV2 combines with J gene TRBJ1-4; perhaps TRBD1 as D (5 bases). V lost 8 bases and J lost 4, with 14 bases in between. This CDR3 is 14 amino acids long. In germline, CDR1 is SNHLY, CDR2 FYNNEI. In DNA, the CDR3 is TGTGCCAGCGGCTCGGGACTCATTAATGAAAAACTGTTTTTT. Translation gives CASGSGLINEKLFF.

This chain uses TRBV3-1 (or the pseudogene TRBV3-2) with TRBJ2-3, with TRBD2 as a possible D gene (5 bases). The germline V gene encodes CDR1 LGHDT and CDR2 YNNKEL (reference sequence). Deletions cut 7 bases from V and 5 bases from J, with 7 bases between. CDR3 size: 11 residues. CDR3 DNA sequence: TGTGCCAGCATCCGGGGAGATACGCAGTATTTT. It is translated as CASIRGDTQYF.

The V and J genes are TRBV5-1 and TRBJ2-3, with no clear D. The CDR3 extends over 15 amino acids. Germline CDR1 is SGHRS and CDR2 is YFSETQ. The V and J ends lost 0 bases and 0 bases respectively, with 8 bases between them. CDR3 DNA sequence: TGCGCCAGCAGCTTGGATCAGTTAAGCACAGATACGCAGTATTTT. As protein: CASSLDQLSTDTQYF.

As DNA, the CDR3 is TGTGCCAGCAGCTTGACAGGGGACGGCATTCAGTACTTC. Protein sequence: CASSLTGDGIQYF. The chain recombines TRBV7-9 with TRBJ2-4, with 8 bases identical to TRBD1. Trimming took 3 bases from V and 9 from J; bases not matched to a gene: 4. This CDR3 comprises 13 residues. Looked up from germline, CDR1 is SEHNR and CDR2 is FQNEAQ (reference sequence).

The chain carries TRBV30 and TRBJ2-4; 12 bases are shared with TRBD2. J was trimmed by 9 bases and V by 0 bases; bases with no gene match: 9. The CDR3 is made up of 16 amino acids. Germline V gene sequence: CDR1 GTSNPN, CDR2 SVGIG (reference sequence). The CDR3 coding sequence is TGTGCCTGGAGTGTACTGCCTAGCGGGAGGGCCGCCATTCAGTACTTC. It specifies CAWSVLPSGRAAIQYF.

The V gene is TRBV28, the J gene TRBJ2-2; TRBD2 agrees at 10 bases. This CDR3 has 13 residues. Trimming removed 7 bases from V and 5 bases from J; junction bases left unmatched: 1. The V gene's germline CDR1 is MDHEN and CDR2 SYDVKM. CDR3 amino acids: CASKAGGTGELFF. Here the CDR3 DNA reads TGTGCCAGCAAAGCGGGAGGGACCGGGGAGCTGTTTTTT.

The chain recombines TRBV7-9 with TRBJ2-2; 10 nucleotides line up with TRBD2. V dropped 4 bases and J dropped 2; count of bases not matched to a gene: 1. The CDR3 is 15 amino acids. Per germline, CDR1 SEHNR and CDR2 FQNEAQ (reference sequence). CDR3 amino acids: CASSWTSGNTGELFF. In nucleotides, the CDR3 is TGTGCCAGCAGCTGGACTAGCGGAAACACCGGGGAGCTGTTTTTT.

V usage is TRBV6-5 and J usage is TRBJ2-2; 12 bases match TRBD2. Per the germline V gene, CDR1 is MNHEY and CDR2 is SVGAGI. V gave up 6 bases and J gave up 6 bases; unmatched junction bases: 2. The length of the CDR3 is 14 residues. This CDR3 is CASSRLAGAGELFF. CDR3 nucleotide sequence: TGTGCCAGCAGCAGACTAGCGGGAGCCGGGGAGCTGTTTTTT.